This record looks at one T cell receptor beta chain sequence and its context. Its target is not known. Conversion of TCR transcripts into cDNA relied on 5'RACE template switching, which added a universal primer site and UMIs. TCRdb re-called the 5' RACE reads through MiXCR, storing one row per CDR3 protein. The data show hundreds of thousands of distinct CDR3 sequences, more than 9% seen once. The V gene's germline CDR1 is SGDLS and CDR2 YYNGEE. V was trimmed by 3 bases and J by 5 bases, leaving 14 bases between them. CDR3 length: 15 residues. This sample was included in a study of T cells after yellow fever vaccination. Whole-study findings and limits: Most clones from primary vaccination were detected again post-booster (roughly 96% CD4, 88% CD8). In FACS-sorted repertoires, abundant clonotypes from the bulk population could appear as contaminants. A minor fraction of clonotypes spanned both CD4 and CD8 compartments.

Specimen: PBMCs, collected on the day of the yellow fever booster vaccination. The rearrangement links TRBV9 to TRBJ2-2; TRBD1 is a possible D gene (6 bases). The sequence was obtained from a man aged 25-45 years who received the YFV17D yellow fever vaccine. This CDR3 reads CASSGRQEKTGELFF. CDR3 in DNA: TGTGCCAGCAGCGGACGACAGGAGAAGACCGGGGAGCTGTTTTTT.